This T cell receptor (beta chain) was sequenced during a study of T cells after yellow fever vaccination. Broader study findings: Abundant bulk-derived clonotypes could contaminate FACS-sorted repertoires. Reappearance after the booster was observed for most primary-vaccination clones (96% CD4, over 70% CD8).

This clonotype was seen many times. The antigen remains undetermined. The TCR cDNA carried a universal primer site and UMIs from 5'RACE template switching. A single record per CDR3 protein comes from TCRdb applying MiXCR to the 5' RACE reads. The sample yields 300,000 or so distinct CDR3 sequences, around 10% seen once. Specimen: CD4+ T cells sorted from PBMCs, collected 5 days after the yellow fever booster vaccination. The receptor's source is a man aged 18 to 30 who received the YFV17D yellow fever vaccine.

CDR3 sequence reads: CASSPSKGVGEQFF. The CDR3 DNA reads TGTGCCAGCAGCCCAAGCAAGGGGGTTGGCGAGCAGTTCTTC. The genes are TRBV7-9 and TRBJ2-1; D might be TRBD1 (6 bases). V lost 5 bases and J 10 bases, leaving 18 bases between the germline ends. This CDR3 comprises 14 residues. The germline V gene has CDR1 SEHNR and CDR2 FQNEAQ (reference sequence).